This T cell receptor beta chain was observed in a study of CD8 T cells in ankylosing spondylitis. Findings and caveats of the study: Existing reports had already noted some motif variants in reactive arthritis synovial fluid and blood.

A single record per CDR3 protein comes from TCRdb applying MiXCR to the 5' RACE reads. The data contain about 160,000 distinct CDR3 sequences, around 8.9% of them singletons. Trimming shortened V by 0 bases and J by 3 bases, and 10 bases separated the two germline ends. CDR1 and CDR2 from the germline V gene are SGDLS and YYNGEE. This CDR3 is 15 amino acids long. Remarks on this clonotype: As yet, its antigen is unknown.

The receptor was derived from a female donor with ankylosing spondylitis or in good health (not recorded which). This rearrangement joins TRBV9 to TRBJ2-1; no firm D call. Source material: blood, either unsorted or a sorted T cell fraction (not recorded which). The CDR3 reads CASSVGSANYNEQFF. CDR3 coding DNA: TGTGCCAGCAGCGTAGGCTCCGCTAACTACAATGAGCAGTTCTTC.